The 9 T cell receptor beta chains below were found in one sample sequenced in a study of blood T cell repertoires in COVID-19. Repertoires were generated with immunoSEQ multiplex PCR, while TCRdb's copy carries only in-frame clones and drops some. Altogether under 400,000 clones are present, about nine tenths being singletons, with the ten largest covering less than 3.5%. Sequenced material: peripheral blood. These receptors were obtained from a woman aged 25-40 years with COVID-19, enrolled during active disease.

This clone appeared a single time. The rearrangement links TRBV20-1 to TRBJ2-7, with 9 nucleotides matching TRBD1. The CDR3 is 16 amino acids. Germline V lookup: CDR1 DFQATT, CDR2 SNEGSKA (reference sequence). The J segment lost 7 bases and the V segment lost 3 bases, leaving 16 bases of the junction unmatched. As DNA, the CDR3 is TGCAGTGCTAGTGACAGGGGGAGAAAATCCTACGTGGAGCAGTACTTC. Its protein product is CSASDRGRKSYVEQYF.

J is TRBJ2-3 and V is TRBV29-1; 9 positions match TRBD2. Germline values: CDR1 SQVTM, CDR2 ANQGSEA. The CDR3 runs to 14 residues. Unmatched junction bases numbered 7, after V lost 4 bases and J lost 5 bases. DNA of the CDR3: TGCAGCGTTGTAGTAGCGGGAGTAGGAGATACGCAGTATTTT. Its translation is CSVVVAGVGDTQYF.

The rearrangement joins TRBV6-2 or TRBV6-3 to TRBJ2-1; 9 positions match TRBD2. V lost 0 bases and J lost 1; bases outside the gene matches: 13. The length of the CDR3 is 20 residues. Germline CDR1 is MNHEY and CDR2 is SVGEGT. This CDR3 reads CASSYSLASGTRISYNEQFF. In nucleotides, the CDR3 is TGTGCCAGCAGTTACTCTTTGGCTAGCGGGACCCGAATTTCCTACAATGAGCAGTTCTTC.

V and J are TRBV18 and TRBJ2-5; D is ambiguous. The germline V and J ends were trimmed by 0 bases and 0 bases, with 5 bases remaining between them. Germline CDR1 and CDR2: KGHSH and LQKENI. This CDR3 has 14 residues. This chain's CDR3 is CASSPPTYQETQYF. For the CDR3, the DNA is TGTGCCAGCTCACCACCCACATACCAAGAGACCCAGTACTTC.

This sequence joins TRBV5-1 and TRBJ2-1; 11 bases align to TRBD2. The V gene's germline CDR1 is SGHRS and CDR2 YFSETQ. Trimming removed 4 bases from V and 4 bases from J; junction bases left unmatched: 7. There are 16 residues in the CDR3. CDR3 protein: CASSPRLAGTYNEQFF. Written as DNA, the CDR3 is TGCGCCAGCAGCCCGAGACTAGCGGGGACATACAATGAGCAGTTCTTC.

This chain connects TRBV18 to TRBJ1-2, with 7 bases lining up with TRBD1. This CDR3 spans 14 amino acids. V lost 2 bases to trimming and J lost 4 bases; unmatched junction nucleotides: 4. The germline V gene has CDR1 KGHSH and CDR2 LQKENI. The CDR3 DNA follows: TGTGCCAGCTCACCAAGGGGGCAGAGCTATGGCTACACCTTC. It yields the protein CASSPRGQSYGYTF.

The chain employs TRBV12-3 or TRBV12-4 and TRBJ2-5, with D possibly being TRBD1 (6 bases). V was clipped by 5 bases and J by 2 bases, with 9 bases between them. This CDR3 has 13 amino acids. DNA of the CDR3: TGTGCCAGCAGTCTAGGACAGCAAGAGACCCAGTACTTC. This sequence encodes CASSLGQQETQYF.

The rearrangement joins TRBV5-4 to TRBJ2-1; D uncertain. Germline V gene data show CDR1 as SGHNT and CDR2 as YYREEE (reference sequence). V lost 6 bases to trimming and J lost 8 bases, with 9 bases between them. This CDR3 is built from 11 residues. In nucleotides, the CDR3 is TGTGCCAGCAACCGCGGCGATGAGCAGTTCTTC. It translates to CASNRGDEQFF.

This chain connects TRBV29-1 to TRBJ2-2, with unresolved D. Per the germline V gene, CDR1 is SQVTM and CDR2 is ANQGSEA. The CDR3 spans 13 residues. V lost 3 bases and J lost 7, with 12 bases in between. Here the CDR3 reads CSVDPSGVGELFF. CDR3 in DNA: TGCAGCGTTGACCCTTCGGGTGTCGGGGAGCTGTTTTTT.